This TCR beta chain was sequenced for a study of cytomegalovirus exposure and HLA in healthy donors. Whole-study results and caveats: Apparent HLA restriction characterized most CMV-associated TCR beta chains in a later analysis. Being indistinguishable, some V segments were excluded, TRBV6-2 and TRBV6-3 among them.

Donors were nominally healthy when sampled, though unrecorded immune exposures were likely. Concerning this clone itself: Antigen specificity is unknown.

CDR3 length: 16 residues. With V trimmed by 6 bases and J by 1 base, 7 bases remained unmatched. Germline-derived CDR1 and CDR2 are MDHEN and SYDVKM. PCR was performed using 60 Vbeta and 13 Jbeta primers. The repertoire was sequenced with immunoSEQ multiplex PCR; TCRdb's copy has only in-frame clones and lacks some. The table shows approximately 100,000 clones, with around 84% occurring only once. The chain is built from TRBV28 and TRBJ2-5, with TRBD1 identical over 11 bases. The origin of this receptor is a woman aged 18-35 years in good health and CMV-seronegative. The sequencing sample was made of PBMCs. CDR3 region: CASSPGTGGFQETQYF. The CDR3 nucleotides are TGTGCCAGCAGCCCCGGGACAGGGGGTTTCCAAGAGACCCAGTACTTC.